This T cell receptor (beta chain) emerged from a study of T-cell reconstitution after alpha-beta-depleted transplantation in children. Findings and caveats of the study: After one year, T-cell counts and TCRbeta diversity mostly came from new T cells.

Unique molecular identifiers were used to barcode this TCRbeta library. TCRdb fed the PCR reads into MiXCR, producing one record per CDR3 protein. This repertoire shows about 610,000 distinct CDR3 sequences, roughly a quarter found once; its top ten account for under 45%. Of note for this clonotype: Its antigen remains unidentified.

Per the germline V gene, CDR1 is SQVTM and CDR2 is ANQGSEA. J lost 6 bases, V lost 6 bases, and 10 bases had no gene match. CDR3 length equals 13 residues. Here the sequenced sample was PBMCs, taken before TCRalphabeta/CD19-depleted stem cell transplant. This sequence was found in a boy in the first two years of life with Wiskott-Aldrich syndrome, due to receive a stem cell transplant. The rearrangement joins TRBV29-1 to TRBJ2-7; 8 positions match TRBD2. CDR3 sequence: CSVSGLVIGEQYF. The CDR3 region has the DNA TGCAGCGTGTCGGGACTAGTAATTGGCGAGCAGTACTTC.